These 23 T cell receptor beta chains were sequenced from one sample in a study of identifying expanded T cells in peripheral blood (dated by TCRdb to the late 2010s). Receptor libraries were prepared by the immunoSEQ multiplex PCR assay. TCRdb stores this immuneACCESS table with in-frame sequences only. Part of the clones is absent; in the studies checked, under half of the shortfall reflects unresolved V genes, and no reason is known for the rest. The sample table contains 90,000 to 110,000 clones; only one count was recorded for less than 90% of them. Of the sample, around 8.3% is held by the ten largest clones. Input material: blood. Receptor source: a person aged 18 to 75 in good health.

This chain connects TRBV25-1 to TRBJ2-3, with D tentatively TRBD1 (6 bases). V lost 1 base and J 4 bases, leaving 15 bases between the germline ends. Germline V CDR1 and CDR2: MGHDK, SYGVNS. The CDR3 is made up of 16 amino acids. The CDR3 DNA is TGTGCCAGCAGTGAATTCAGGGGCGCATCTGCAGATACGCAGTATTTT. It specifies CASSEFRGASADTQYF. The full variable domain, completed using reference TRBV25-1 and TRBJ2-3, is EADIYQTPRYLVIGTGKKITLECSQTMGHDKMYWYQQDPGMELHLIHYSYGVNSTEKGDLSSESTVSRIRTEHFPLTLESARPSHTSQYLCASSEFRGASADTQYFGPGTRLTVL.

The chain uses TRBV19 and TRBJ2-3, with D perhaps TRBD1 (6 bases). Deletions cut 6 bases from V and 4 bases from J, with 11 bases between. The CDR3 is made up of 13 amino acids. Germline assignment: CDR1 LNHDA and CDR2 SQIVND (reference sequence). CDR3 loop: CASSQGLADTQYF. CDR3 DNA: TGTGCCAGTAGCCAGGGGTTGGCAGATACGCAGTATTTT.

This clone was seen just once. The chain couples TRBV7-9 to TRBJ2-3; weak D call: TRBD1 (5 bases). The CDR3 is 13 amino acids. Germline CDR1 SEHNR, CDR2 FQNEAQ (reference sequence). Trimming cost V 3 bases and J 8 bases, with 12 bases left between them. The CDR3 sequence is CASSFSAQGTQYF. The CDR3 DNA sequence: TGTGCCAGCAGCTTCTCAGCCCAGGGTACGCAGTATTTT.

The chain has TRBV10-3 and TRBJ2-1; D may be TRBD2 (6 bases). Germline V lookup: CDR1 ENHRY, CDR2 SYGVKD. The CDR3 is 14 amino acids. V lost 7 bases and J lost 6, with 16 bases in between. The CDR3 nucleotides read TGTGCCATCAATAGCGGAGACATCGTCAATGAGCAGTTCTTC. Residues: CAINSGDIVNEQFF.

V and J are TRBV5-4 and TRBJ2-7, with 8 bases that match TRBD1. Unmatched junction bases numbered 3, after V lost 2 bases and J lost 2 bases. The CDR3 runs 14 residues. The germline V gene encodes CDR1 SGHNT and CDR2 YYREEE (reference sequence). The CDR3 protein is CASSFSQGAYEQYF. CDR3 sequence (DNA): TGTGCCAGCAGCTTTTCACAGGGGGCCTACGAGCAGTACTTC.

This clone was detected only a few times. The rearrangement links TRBV18 to TRBJ2-3, with 9 nucleotides matching TRBD1. CDR3 length: 15 residues. Trimming took 7 bases from V and 4 from J; bases not matched to a gene: 9. Germline V gene data show CDR1 as KGHSH and CDR2 as LQKENI. CDR3 in amino acids: CASFRDRDMADTQYF. The CDR3 nucleotides read TGTGCCAGCTTCCGGGACAGGGATATGGCAGATACGCAGTATTTT.

The chain couples TRBV7-2 to TRBJ1-2; TRBD1 is a possible D gene (5 bases). This CDR3 comprises 14 residues. Between the trimmed V and J ends, which lost 5 bases and 7 bases, there was a span of 17 bases. The germline V gene encodes CDR1 SGHTA and CDR2 FQGNSA. In DNA form, the CDR3 reads TGTGCCAGCAGCCAACCCGGGACCATCGCTGGCTACACCTTC. Translating gives CASSQPGTIAGYTF.

The rearrangement uses TRBV11-3 and TRBJ2-2; the match to TRBD1 covers 7 bases. This CDR3 is built from 15 residues. The germline V gene has CDR1 SGHNT and CDR2 YENEEA. The trim removed 5 bases at V and 7 bases at J, leaving 10 bases unmatched. In nucleotides, the CDR3 is TGTGCCAGCAGCCGGTTAGGGACAGCGATCGGGGAGCTGTTTTTT. Translation gives CASSRLGTAIGELFF. Looking up the rest from reference TRBV11-3 and TRBJ2-2 gives the full variable domain: EAGVVQSPRYKIIEKKQPVAFWCNPISGHNTLYWYLQNLGQGPELLIRYENEEAVDDSQLPKDRFSAERLKGVDSTLKIQPAELGDSAVYLCASSRLGTAIGELFFGEGSRLTVL.

This clone was detected once. The chain combines TRBV28 with TRBJ1-1; a weak D match, TRBD1 (5 bases). The CDR3 runs 14 residues. Germline V CDR1 and CDR2: MDHEN, SYDVKM. The V end lost 4 bases, the J end lost 1 base, and 10 bases lay between the germline ends. The CDR3 nucleotides are TGTGCCAGCAGTTCGGGGGGGGAGAACACTGAAGCTTTCTTT. Its protein product is CASSSGGENTEAFF.

The V and J genes are TRBV19 and TRBJ1-5; 10 nucleotides agree with TRBD1. The CDR3 is made up of 16 amino acids. With 0 bases clipped from V and 6 bases from J, the junction kept 5 bases outside the gene matches. CDR1 and CDR2 from the germline V gene are LNHDA and SQIVND (reference sequence). The CDR3 DNA sequence: TGTGCCAGTAGTATAGACGGACAGGGGGGCGGTCAGCCCCAGCATTTT. Translated, it gives CASSIDGQGGGQPQHF.

The gene calls are TRBV5-1 and TRBJ2-3; tentative D call: TRBD1 (6 bases). V lost 2 bases and J 1 base, leaving 17 bases between the germline ends. CDR1 is SGHRS and CDR2 is YFSETQ in the germline V gene. The CDR3 spans 17 residues. The CDR3 protein is CASSFEGTRLGTDTQYF. The CDR3 DNA reads as TGCGCCAGCAGCTTCGAGGGGACACGCCTGGGCACAGATACGCAGTATTTT.

V gene TRBV14 combines with J gene TRBJ2-3, with D unresolved. Germline loops: CDR1 SGHDN, CDR2 FVKESK. This CDR3 is built from 15 residues. Trimming left V 2 bases short and J 2 bases short, with 11 bases between. The CDR3 loop is CASSQIGSPTDTQYF. CDR3 bases: TGTGCCAGCAGCCAAATAGGCTCGCCCACAGATACGCAGTATTTT.

This clone showed up just a few times. The chain links TRBV5-6 to TRBJ1-6; 10 bases are a match to TRBD1. Germline CDR1 is SGHDT and CDR2 is YYEEEE. With 2 bases clipped from V and 13 bases from J, the junction kept 9 bases outside the gene matches. The CDR3 loop spans 15 amino acids. The CDR3 DNA is TGTGCCAGCAGCTTAGTGGGGACAGGGGTAGGGCCCCTCCACTTT. The encoded protein is CASSLVGTGVGPLHF.

This clone was counted at least ten times. V gene TRBV7-9 combines with J gene TRBJ1-2, with D unclear. The V end lost 3 bases, the J end lost 8 bases, and 16 bases lay between the germline ends. Germline CDR1 SEHNR, CDR2 FQNEAQ (reference sequence). The length of the CDR3 is 14 residues. The CDR3 DNA reads as TGTGCCAGCAGCTTTGGGCAACTCATGGGCGGCTACACCTTC. Translated: CASSFGQLMGGYTF.

The chain is built from TRBV19 and TRBJ2-1, with 10 positions matching TRBD2. The CDR3 is made up of 17 amino acids. Trimming at V came to 3 bases and at J to 1 base, leaving 6 bases not matched to a gene. Germline-derived CDR1 and CDR2 are LNHDA and SQIVND (reference sequence). This CDR3 is CASSIRPAGGSYNEQFF. The CDR3 DNA sequence: TGTGCCAGTAGTATTCGCCCAGCGGGAGGGTCCTACAATGAGCAGTTCTTC.

This chain links TRBV28 with TRBJ1-1, with 10 bases fitting TRBD1. Germline CDR1 reads MDHEN; CDR2 reads SYDVKM. The CDR3 has 16 amino acids. Unmatched junction bases numbered 8, after V lost 2 bases and J lost 5 bases. CDR3 amino acids: CASSLVGQGRGTEAFF. The DNA for the CDR3 is TGTGCCAGCAGTTTAGTGGGACAGGGGCGAGGAACTGAAGCTTTCTTT.

The rearrangement joins TRBV10-3 to TRBJ1-1; possibly TRBD1 for D (6 bases). The CDR3 length is 13 residues. Trimming cost V 6 bases and J 7 bases, with 15 bases left between them. The germline V gene has CDR1 ENHRY and CDR2 SYGVKD. This CDR3 is CAISVGTRGEAFF. DNA for the CDR3: TGTGCCATCAGCGTGGGTACCAGGGGTGAAGCTTTCTTT.

V gene TRBV7-2 combines with J gene TRBJ2-7; 7 bases are shared with TRBD2. CDR3 size: 13 residues. Germline values: CDR1 SGHTA, CDR2 FQGNSA. After removal of 5 bases from V and 3 bases from J, the junction contained 4 bases not matched to a gene. The CDR3 sequence: CASSLTSDYEQYF. The CDR3 nucleotides read TGTGCCAGCAGCCTCACTAGCGACTACGAGCAGTACTTC.

The chain carries TRBV28 and TRBJ2-7, with D possibly TRBD1 on 5 matching bases. Trimming removed 11 bases from V and 2 bases from J, with 16 bases in between. CDR1 is MDHEN and CDR2 is SYDVKM in the germline V gene. The CDR3 runs 13 residues. The CDR3 DNA follows: TGTGCCGCAACAGGCCTAGTGACCTACGAGCAGTACTTC. Translation: CAATGLVTYEQYF.

The chain recombines TRBV19 with TRBJ2-5; D is perhaps TRBD1 (5 bases). This CDR3 region has 12 residues. Germline V lookup: CDR1 LNHDA, CDR2 SQIVND (reference sequence). Trimming pared 5 bases from V and 3 bases from J, leaving 7 bases between. The CDR3 bases are TGTGCCAGTAGTCGGACAAAAGAGACCCAGTACTTC. Translating it yields CASSRTKETQYF.

V usage is TRBV5-1 and J usage is TRBJ1-6; 8 bases align to TRBD1. This CDR3 has 16 residues. J gave up 7 bases and V 3 bases, and 9 bases lay outside the gene matches. Germline V lookup: CDR1 SGHRS, CDR2 YFSETQ. CDR3 coding DNA: TGCGCCAGCAGCTCCGGACAGGGACCTACGAATTCACCCCTCCACTTT. Protein product: CASSSGQGPTNSPLHF.

This chain uses TRBV2 with TRBJ1-4, with 11 bases lining up with TRBD1. Germline loops: CDR1 SNHLY, CDR2 FYNNEI. The V gene end was trimmed by 7 bases and the J gene end by 8 bases; junction bases not matched to a gene: 9. The CDR3 totals 15 residues. This CDR3 is CASTATGTGGEKLFF. CDR3 bases: TGTGCCAGCACCGCGACCGGGACAGGGGGGGAAAAACTGTTTTTT.

The rearrangement uses TRBV7-8 and TRBJ2-6; D may be TRBD1 (6 bases). V lost 3 bases and J 0 bases, leaving 9 bases between the germline ends. This CDR3 is built from 16 residues. In germline, CDR1 is SGHVS, CDR2 FQNEAQ. Here the CDR3 reads CASSLLGGSGANVLTF. CDR3 in DNA: TGTGCCAGCAGCTTGTTAGGGGGCTCTGGGGCCAACGTCCTGACTTTC.